This T cell receptor (beta chain) was obtained from a study of regulatory T cells in long-lasting Graves disease. The time point was: newly diagnosed GD, antithyroid drugs for less than 3 months. With RNA extracted from PBMCs as input, the TCR library was made. The CDR3 is 13 residues long. Germline loops: CDR1 LNHNV, CDR2 YYDKDF (reference sequence). The ends were cut back, 5 bases at V and 5 bases at J, with 10 bases in the middle. Arm-PCR of CDR3 regions and iRepertoire HTBI primers were the basis on which TCR beta libraries were built. TCRdb passed the multiplex PCR reads through MiXCR, listing each CDR3 protein once. The sample has some 560,000 distinct CDR3 sequences, 16% seen once. The sample was also reused in another study, on T cells in Graves' hyperthyroidism and ophthalmopathy. That paper adds: Primed by the HTBI set, a first-round RT-PCR was run on the TCR CDR3.

The sequence was obtained from a middle-aged woman with Graves disease. The genes are TRBV15 and TRBJ1-5; D uncertain. The sequencing used peripheral blood mononuclear cells (PBMCs), collected at new diagnosis, from a patient treated with antithyroid drugs. CDR3 sequence reads: CATSRGEYQPQHF. The CDR3 coding sequence is TGTGCCACCAGCCGAGGAGAATATCAGCCCCAGCATTTT. The full variable domain, rest sourced from reference TRBV15 and TRBJ1-5, is DAMVIQNPRYQVTQFGKPVTLSCSQTLNHNVMYWYQQKSSQAPKLLFHYYDKDFNNEADTPDNFQSRRPNTSFCFLDIRSPGLGDTAMYLCATSRGEYQPQHFGDGTRLSIL.